The 16 T cell receptor beta chains below were found in one sample sequenced in a study of T-cell reconstitution after alpha-beta-depleted transplantation in children. Unique molecular identifiers were built into the TCRbeta library. Each CDR3 protein gets one entry after TCRdb re-called the PCR reads with MiXCR. Of 75,000 to 100,000 distinct CDR3 sequences detected, roughly 8% appear once; the ten largest clones hold over 6%. The sample consisted of PBMCs from the stem cell graft donor, taken from the stem cell graft. Receptor source: a human donor who donated a stem cell graft to a child with congenital amegakaryocytic thrombocytopenia.

This clonotype was counted ten times or more. The chain has TRBV7-6 and TRBJ2-1; TRBD2 agrees at 8 bases. The ends lost 4 bases at V and 6 bases at J; junction bases unmatched: 5. The CDR3 spans 14 residues. Germline assignment: CDR1 SGHVS and CDR2 FNYEAQ. The CDR3 DNA follows: TGTGCCAGCAGCTCCCGGGGGGGGTCCAATGAGCAGTTCTTC. Amino acid sequence: CASSSRGGSNEQFF.

This clonotype was counted ten times or more. The chain combines TRBV20-1 with TRBJ1-3; 8 bases are a match to TRBD1. The V gene end was trimmed by 1 base and the J gene end by 0 bases; junction bases not matched to a gene: 8. CDR1 and CDR2 from the germline V gene are DFQATT and SNEGSKA (reference sequence). There are 17 residues in the CDR3. The DNA for the CDR3 is TGCAGTGCTAGAGGGCGAGGACAGGGTAGCTCTGGAAACACCATATATTTT. This encodes CSARGRGQGSSGNTIYF.

This sequence joins TRBV5-1 and TRBJ2-2; a possible D gene is TRBD2 (7 bases). With 2 bases removed from V and 1 base from J, the gap between germline ends came to 9 bases. This CDR3 comprises 15 residues. The V gene's germline CDR1 is SGHRS and CDR2 YFSETQ. Written as DNA, the CDR3 is TGCGCCAGCAGCTTCGGGGGGCAGAACACCGGGGAGCTGTTTTTT. It translates to CASSFGGQNTGELFF.

This clonotype was counted many times. The chain links TRBV5-1 to TRBJ1-1; D is unclear. The germline V gene has CDR1 SGHRS and CDR2 YFSETQ. V lost 0 bases, J lost 2 bases, and 11 bases lay in between. The CDR3 spans 15 residues. The CDR3 is CASSLAGLGNTEAFF. In DNA, the CDR3 is TGCGCCAGCAGCTTGGCGGGATTGGGAAACACTGAAGCTTTCTTT.

This clonotype was seen repeatedly, ten times or more. The chain couples TRBV9 to TRBJ2-3, with 13 positions matching TRBD2. The V gene end was trimmed by 4 bases and the J gene end by 3 bases; junction bases not matched to a gene: 5. This CDR3 spans 16 amino acids. CDR1 SGDLS and CDR2 YYNGEE come from the germline V gene. The CDR3 DNA sequence: TGTGCCAGCAGCCACGGACTAGCGGGAGTAACAGATACGCAGTATTTT. Translated: CASSHGLAGVTDTQYF.

Ten or more counts support this clonotype. The gene calls are TRBV7-2 and TRBJ1-3; D gene uncertain. Germline assignment: CDR1 SGHTA and CDR2 FQGNSA. The CDR3 runs 16 residues. V shed 2 bases and J shed 0 bases, with 11 bases lying between them. CDR3 region: CASSLSSSSSGNTIYF. CDR3 nucleotide sequence: TGTGCCAGCAGCTTAAGCAGCAGTAGCTCTGGAAACACCATATATTTT.

This clonotype was picked up many times. The rearrangement uses TRBV5-1 and TRBJ2-7; perhaps TRBD2 as D (6 bases). The germline CDR1 and CDR2 sequences are SGHRS and YFSETQ. There are 16 residues in the CDR3. Trimming left V 3 bases short and J 9 bases short, with 25 bases between. CDR3 region: CASSSLPGLPLRRQYF. The CDR3, as DNA: TGCGCCAGCAGCTCTCTACCGGGACTGCCCCTACGACGGCAGTACTTC. Full variable domain (remainder filled in from reference TRBV5-1 and TRBJ2-7): KAGVTQTPRYLIKTRGQQVTLSCSPISGHRSVSWYQQTPGQGLQFLFEYFSETQRNKGNFPGRFSGRQFSNSRSEMNVSTLELGDSALYLCASSSLPGLPLRRQYFGPGTRLTVT.

The V call is TRBV2, the J call TRBJ2-1, with 10 bases fitting TRBD2. Unmatched junction bases numbered 17, after V lost 6 bases and J lost 6 bases. The germline V gene encodes CDR1 SNHLY and CDR2 FYNNEI. The length of the CDR3 is 18 residues. CDR3 amino acids: CASRGFTGLAGDGNEQFF. In nucleotides, the CDR3 is TGTGCCAGCAGGGGATTCACCGGGCTAGCGGGGGATGGCAATGAGCAGTTCTTC.

This clonotype was recorded at least ten times. This chain connects TRBV15 to TRBJ2-7, with 13 bases aligning to TRBD2. V lost 0 bases to trimming and J lost 6 bases; unmatched junction nucleotides: 5. This CDR3 has 16 amino acids. The germline V gene has CDR1 LNHNV and CDR2 YYDKDF (reference sequence). Here the CDR3 DNA reads TGTGCCACCAGCAGAGAAGGACTAGCGGGAGCAGGCGAGCAGTACTTC. It specifies CATSREGLAGAGEQYF.

This clonotype was detected ten times or more. The rearrangement joins TRBV5-1 to TRBJ1-6, with 10 bases fitting TRBD1. Germline trimming cut 6 bases from V and 7 bases from J; bases unmatched to any gene: 7. CDR1 is SGHRS, CDR2 YFSETQ, per germline. The length of the CDR3 is 15 residues. The CDR3 is CASTRDRGENSPLHF. The CDR3, as DNA: TGCGCCAGCACCCGGGACAGGGGAGAAAATTCACCCCTCCACTTT.

The genes are TRBV20-1 and TRBJ2-3, with TRBD2 identical over 9 bases. The CDR3 consists of 15 residues. With 2 bases clipped from V and 4 bases from J, the junction kept 7 bases outside the gene matches. Germline CDR1 is DFQATT and CDR2 is SNEGSKA (reference sequence). CDR3 in amino acids: CSARSPRGGSDTQYF. In nucleotides, the CDR3 is TGCAGTGCTAGATCCCCGCGGGGGGGGTCAGATACGCAGTATTTT.

Many counts were recorded for this clonotype. This sequence joins TRBV4-2 and TRBJ1-1; maybe TRBD1 (5 bases). The CDR3 runs to 15 residues. Germline V gene data show CDR1 as LGHNA and CDR2 as YNFKEQ. V was shortened by 1 base and J by 0 bases, with 9 bases between the two germline ends. The CDR3 spells CASSQGTGLNTEAFF. CDR3 DNA: TGTGCCAGCAGCCAAGGAACAGGCCTGAACACTGAAGCTTTCTTT.

The chain is built from TRBV7-6 and TRBJ2-7; 7 nucleotides match TRBD1. This CDR3 comprises 14 residues. Germline lookup yields CDR1 SGHVS and CDR2 FNYEAQ. V was clipped by 5 bases and J by 2 bases; unmatched bases: 6. The DNA for the CDR3 is TGTGCCAGCAGCGACCGACAGGGAACCTACGAGCAGTACTTC. Translated: CASSDRQGTYEQYF.

This clonotype was found many times. The gene calls are TRBV6-6 and TRBJ2-1; 8 nucleotides align to TRBD2. Germline-derived CDR1 and CDR2 are MNHNY and SVGAGI (reference sequence). The CDR3 is 13 residues long. Trimming took 7 bases from V and 8 from J; bases not matched to a gene: 7. This chain's CDR3 is CASNEGSGDEQFF. For the CDR3, the DNA is TGTGCCAGCAATGAGGGTAGCGGGGATGAGCAGTTCTTC.

This clonotype has ten or more counts. The chain links TRBV25-1 to TRBJ2-5; D is undetermined. This CDR3 is 14 amino acids long. The V end lost 1 base, the J end lost 5 bases, and 11 bases lay between the germline ends. The V gene's germline CDR1 is MGHDK and CDR2 SYGVNS. The DNA for the CDR3 is TGTGCCAGCAGTGAATTAGAGTTTGGGGAGACCCAGTACTTC. This translates into CASSELEFGETQYF.

This clonotype was seen more than once but under ten times. The chain couples TRBV6-5 to TRBJ1-6, with TRBD1 matching over 11 bases. This CDR3 contains 16 residues. Germline V gene lookup returns CDR1 MNHEY and CDR2 SVGAGI. The junction had 6 bases not matched to a gene; V was cut back by 2 bases and J by 9 bases. The CDR3 here is CASSYETGTGGSPLHF. In nucleotides, the CDR3 is TGTGCCAGCAGTTACGAAACCGGGACAGGGGGTTCACCCCTCCACTTT.